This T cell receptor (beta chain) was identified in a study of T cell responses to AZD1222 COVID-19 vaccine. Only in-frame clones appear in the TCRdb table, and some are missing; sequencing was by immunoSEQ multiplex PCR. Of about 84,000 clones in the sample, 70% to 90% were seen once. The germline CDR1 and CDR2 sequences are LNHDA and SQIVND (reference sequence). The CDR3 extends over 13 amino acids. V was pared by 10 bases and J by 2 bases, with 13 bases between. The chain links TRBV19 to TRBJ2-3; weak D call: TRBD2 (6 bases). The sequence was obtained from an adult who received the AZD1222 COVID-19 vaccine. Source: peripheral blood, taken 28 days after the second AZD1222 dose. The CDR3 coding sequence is TGTGCCACCACACCGGGGGACACAGATACGCAGTATTTT. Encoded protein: CATTPGDTDTQYF.